Below, 32 T cell receptor beta chains from the same sample are listed, as sequenced in a study of T-cell memory formation after mild COVID-19 (dated by TCRdb to about 2021). The library was built by means of 5' RACE. TCRdb shows the sequencer as Illumina NovaSeq 6000. TCRdb handled the public reads itself, with Q25 trimming in fastp and clone calling in MiXCR, and kept productive beta chains. Rows merge per CDR3 protein into single entries with the most common DNA and genes. The sample table records fewer than 700,000 distinct CDR3 sequences; approximately 19% of these occur just once. The ten largest make up 9.5% to 15% of the sample. Sequencing was done on a sample of PBMCs or a T cell subset sorted from them (not recorded which). Receptors were obtained from an adult woman who had mild COVID-19 (a few samples of this study predate the infection). The sample titles of this study are shuffled in the database, so cell type and time point are left out; the donor was told from shared clones.

The table lists this clonotype with a few counts. The chain carries TRBV4-3 and TRBJ2-7; TRBD2 matches 8 bases. With V trimmed by 4 bases and J by 1 base, 9 bases remained unmatched. CDR1 is LGHNA, CDR2 YSLEER, per germline. The CDR3 spans 16 residues. CDR3 bases: TGCGCCAGCAGCCCTCAAACTAGCGGTTTTTCCTACGAGCAGTACTTC. It codes for CASSPQTSGFSYEQYF.

This clonotype has only a few counts. The genes are TRBV7-2 and TRBJ2-3; the match to TRBD1 covers 8 bases. V lost 1 base and J lost 2; bases outside the gene matches: 8. CDR1 is SGHTA, CDR2 FQGNSA, per germline. CDR3 length: 17 residues. As DNA, the CDR3 is TGTGCCAGCAGCTTAGATCCAGGGGGCGGCCTCACAGATACGCAGTATTTT. It translates to CASSLDPGGGLTDTQYF.

This clonotype has a handful of counts. The chain uses TRBV9 and TRBJ2-7; TRBD2 matches 7 bases. The CDR3 sequence is 14 residues long. Germline loops: CDR1 SGDLS, CDR2 YYNGEE. V lost 0 bases, J lost 4 bases, and 4 bases stayed unmatched. The CDR3 sequence is CASSVGGRAYEQYF. In nucleotides, the CDR3 is TGTGCCAGCAGCGTAGGTGGGAGGGCTTACGAGCAGTACTTC. Full variable domain (remainder filled in from reference TRBV9 and TRBJ2-7): DSGVTQTPKHLITATGQRVTLRCSPRSGDLSVYWYQQSLDQGLQFLIQYYNGEERAKGNILERFSAQQFPDLHSELNLSSLELGDSALYFCASSVGGRAYEQYFGPGTRLTVT.

This clonotype has just a few counts. The rearrangement links TRBV12-3 or TRBV12-4 to TRBJ2-3; tentative D call: TRBD2 (6 bases). The CDR3 spans 16 residues. Between the trimmed V and J ends, which lost 6 bases and 0 bases, there was a span of 16 bases. The CDR3 loop reads CASSPPRGSSTDTQYF. The CDR3 region has the DNA TGTGCCAGCAGCCCCCCCCGGGGGTCTAGCACAGATACGCAGTATTTT.

This chain links TRBV7-9 with TRBJ2-1; D is perhaps TRBD2 (6 bases). V shed 5 bases and J shed 0 bases, with 14 bases lying between them. In germline, CDR1 is SEHNR, CDR2 FQNEAQ (reference sequence). The CDR3 extends over 16 amino acids. The CDR3 loop is CASSPSRGSSYNEQFF. CDR3 nucleotide sequence: TGTGCCAGCAGCCCAAGTCGGGGGAGCTCCTACAATGAGCAGTTCTTC.

V gene TRBV7-9 combines with J gene TRBJ1-1, with D maybe TRBD1 (5 bases). This CDR3 comprises 12 residues. V gave up 5 bases and J gave up 10 bases, with 14 bases separating them. From germline, CDR1 is SEHNR and CDR2 FQNEAQ (reference sequence). CDR3: CASSVSTGGAFF. The CDR3, as DNA: TGTGCCAGCAGCGTATCAACAGGAGGAGCTTTCTTT.

This clonotype was observed at least ten times. The chain recombines TRBV7-8 with TRBJ1-4, with 7 bases fitting TRBD1. Germline V gene data show CDR1 as SGHVS and CDR2 as FQNEAQ. Trimming took 0 bases from V and 7 from J; bases not matched to a gene: 2. This CDR3 has 14 residues. The chain's CDR3 is CASSLATGSEKLFF. In nucleotides, the CDR3 is TGTGCCAGCAGCTTAGCGACAGGGAGTGAAAAACTGTTTTTT.

This clonotype has just a few counts. The rearrangement uses TRBV2 and TRBJ2-3; the match to TRBD2 covers 8 bases. The CDR3 length is 15 residues. V dropped 9 bases and J dropped 4; count of bases not matched to a gene: 12. Germline CDR1 and CDR2: SNHLY and FYNNEI. The CDR3 region is CARALGLALSDTQYF. The CDR3 coding sequence is TGTGCCAGAGCCCTCGGACTAGCATTATCAGATACGCAGTATTTT.

The chain employs TRBV5-1 and TRBJ2-3; D may match TRBD1 or TRBD2 (5 bases each). Germline CDR1 is SGHRS and CDR2 is YFSETQ. V was shortened by 6 bases and J by 0 bases, with 14 bases between the two germline ends. The CDR3 has 15 amino acids. For the CDR3, the DNA is TGCGCCAGCAAAGGACGAGGGGAAAGCACAGATACGCAGTATTTT. Translating gives CASKGRGESTDTQYF.

The rearrangement links TRBV18 to TRBJ1-4; the D is unclear. The CDR3 has 13 amino acids. In germline, CDR1 is KGHSH, CDR2 LQKENI. V lost 3 bases to trimming and J lost 8 bases, with 10 bases between them. This chain's CDR3 is CASSPGVEEKLFF. Here the CDR3 DNA reads TGTGCCAGCTCACCCGGGGTGGAAGAAAAACTGTTTTTT.

This clonotype was found a few times. This sequence joins TRBV5-1 and TRBJ1-2, with a weak D call TRBD1 (5 bases). The CDR3 runs to 13 residues. V was cut by 7 bases and J by 7 bases, with 17 bases left in between. Germline V CDR1 and CDR2: SGHRS, YFSETQ. The CDR3 DNA reads as TGCGCCAGCTCTACAGAGCTTGGGACTGGCTACACCTTC. It codes for CASSTELGTGYTF. Complete variable domain (other parts from reference TRBV5-1 and TRBJ1-2): KAGVTQTPRYLIKTRGQQVTLSCSPISGHRSVSWYQQTPGQGLQFLFEYFSETQRNKGNFPGRFSGRQFSNSRSEMNVSTLELGDSALYLCASSTELGTGYTFGSGTRLTVV.

This clonotype was picked up a small number of times. This sequence joins TRBV11-3 and TRBJ2-7; D perhaps matches TRBD1 (5 bases). Germline V lookup: CDR1 SGHNT, CDR2 YENEEA. The CDR3 is 14 amino acids. V dropped 0 bases and J dropped 6 bases, with 12 bases sitting between them. The CDR3 spells CASSLDQGLGEQYF. Written as DNA, the CDR3 is TGTGCCAGCAGCTTAGATCAGGGATTAGGCGAGCAGTACTTC. The variable domain in full, with the rest retrieved from reference TRBV11-3 and TRBJ2-7, is EAGVVQSPRYKIIEKKQPVAFWCNPISGHNTLYWYLQNLGQGPELLIRYENEEAVDDSQLPKDRFSAERLKGVDSTLKIQPAELGDSAVYLCASSLDQGLGEQYFGPGTRLTVT.

The chain is built from TRBV7-8 and TRBJ2-1; 7 bases are a match to TRBD2. V trimming: 2 bases; J trimming: 9 bases; junction bases outside the gene matches: 7. The CDR3 runs to 14 residues. Germline CDR1 is SGHVS and CDR2 is FQNEAQ. Here the CDR3 DNA reads TGTGCCAGCAGCTTATTGTGGGGGGGATCTGAGCAGTTCTTC. Its translation is CASSLLWGGSEQFF.

In its sample, this clonotype was seen a few times. CDR3 nucleotides: TGCGCCAGCAAGAGGGGAGGGCGCGGACTTTTAATGAACACTGAAGCTTTCTTT. Protein product: CASKRGGRGLLMNTEAFF. The chain recombines TRBV5-1 with TRBJ1-1; TRBD1 might be the D (5 bases). Germline loops: CDR1 SGHRS, CDR2 YFSETQ. The ends were cut back, 6 bases at V and 0 bases at J, with 24 bases in the middle. This CDR3 contains 18 residues.

The chain links TRBV5-1 to TRBJ2-3; D may be TRBD2 (6 bases). The CDR3 is 16 residues long. Germline V lookup: CDR1 SGHRS, CDR2 YFSETQ. V was shortened by 2 bases and J by 1 base, with 14 bases between the two germline ends. This CDR3 is CASSLSMRGRTDTQYF. In DNA form, the CDR3 reads TGCGCCAGCAGCTTATCGATGCGGGGCCGCACAGATACGCAGTATTTT. The whole variable domain, filled in from reference TRBV5-1 and TRBJ2-3, reads KAGVTQTPRYLIKTRGQQVTLSCSPISGHRSVSWYQQTPGQGLQFLFEYFSETQRNKGNFPGRFSGRQFSNSRSEMNVSTLELGDSALYLCASSLSMRGRTDTQYFGPGTRLTVL.

This sequence joins TRBV27 and TRBJ2-7; TRBD1 agrees at 12 bases. Germline V CDR1 and CDR2: MNHEY, SMNVEV (reference sequence). Unmatched junction bases numbered 7, after V lost 0 bases and J lost 7 bases. This CDR3 spans 16 amino acids. The chain's CDR3 is CASSLSPGQGAREQYF. For the CDR3, the DNA is TGTGCCAGCAGTTTATCACCGGGACAGGGGGCGCGAGAGCAGTACTTC.

The table lists this clonotype with a few counts. V usage is TRBV7-2 and J usage is TRBJ2-1; TRBD2 matches at 9 bases. This CDR3 comprises 15 residues. Germline-derived CDR1 and CDR2 are SGHTA and FQGNSA. Germline trimming cut 1 base from V and 9 bases from J; bases unmatched to any gene: 7. The CDR3 protein is CASSLVAGGPSEQFF. For the CDR3, the DNA is TGTGCCAGCAGCTTAGTGGCGGGAGGGCCCTCTGAGCAGTTCTTC.

This clonotype came up a few times. The gene calls are TRBV3-1 and TRBJ2-1; 7 nucleotides match TRBD2. The CDR3 contains 17 residues. With 4 bases clipped from V and 4 bases from J, the junction kept 13 bases outside the gene matches. The germline V gene encodes CDR1 LGHDT and CDR2 YNNKEL (reference sequence). The CDR3 nucleotides are TGTGCCAGCAGCCCGACAATTGCGGGGGAGGATTACAATGAGCAGTTCTTC. Residues: CASSPTIAGEDYNEQFF.

Worth noting for this clonotype: One junction end does not reproduce the germline sequence, and a read error may be involved. The rearrangement uses TRBV7-2 and TRBJ1-5; D is perhaps TRBD1 (6 bases). This CDR3 is 13 amino acids long. The V gene's germline CDR1 is SGHTA and CDR2 FQGNSA. CDR3 in DNA: TGTGCCAGCAGCTTAGAAGGGGGTCAGCCCCAGAATTTT. Its translation: CASSLEGGQPQNF.

The chain employs TRBV10-3 and TRBJ2-3; TRBD2 agrees at 9 bases. Germline V gene data show CDR1 as ENHRY and CDR2 as SYGVKD. V dropped 3 bases and J dropped 7; count of bases not matched to a gene: 8. The CDR3 consists of 15 residues. The DNA of the CDR3 is TGTGCCATCAGTGATTTTAGCGGGAGAACAAATACGCAGTATTTT. Its protein is CAISDFSGRTNTQYF.

V gene TRBV6-2 or TRBV6-3 combines with J gene TRBJ2-1; 12 positions match TRBD2. Trimming cost V 4 bases and J 9 bases; bases outside gene matches: 7. Looked up from germline, CDR1 is MNHEY and CDR2 is SVGEGT. CDR3 length: 15 residues. CDR3 DNA: TGTGCCAGCAGTTCACTAGCGGGAGGTTTCGGTGAGCAGTTCTTC. It yields the protein CASSSLAGGFGEQFF.

The table lists this clonotype with a few counts. The gene calls are TRBV12-5 and TRBJ1-1; D perhaps matches TRBD1 (5 bases). The CDR3 sequence is 13 residues long. V was trimmed by 3 bases and J by 4 bases, leaving 9 bases between them. Per the germline V gene, CDR1 is LGHNT and CDR2 is FRNRAP. The CDR3 here is CASGFGTTTEAFF. Here the CDR3 DNA reads TGTGCTAGTGGTTTCGGGACTACCACTGAAGCTTTCTTT.

At least ten counts were recorded for this clonotype. The V gene is TRBV5-6, the J gene TRBJ2-7, with 9 bases aligning to TRBD1. Germline V gene sequence: CDR1 SGHDT, CDR2 YYEEEE. This CDR3 spans 14 amino acids. V lost 3 bases to trimming and J lost 6 bases; unmatched junction nucleotides: 7. The CDR3, as DNA: TGTGCCAGCAGCTCGGGGACAGGGCTACGCGAGCAGTACTTC. Translating gives CASSSGTGLREQYF.

This chain joins TRBV20-1 and TRBJ2-3; 7 bases match TRBD1. Germline CDR1 reads DFQATT; CDR2 reads SNEGSKA (reference sequence). The CDR3 runs 14 residues. Losses at the gene ends were 1 base for V and 7 bases for J; bases not matched to a gene: 8. DNA for the CDR3: TGCAGTGCTAGAGGAGAAGGGGGCGGATATACGCAGTATTTT. As protein: CSARGEGGGYTQYF.

This clonotype was picked up many times. The chain carries TRBV7-2 and TRBJ2-1, with a tentative D call TRBD2 (6 bases). The CDR3 sequence is 15 residues long. V lost 1 base and J lost 0, with 7 bases in between. Germline V CDR1 and CDR2: SGHTA, FQGNSA. Here the CDR3 reads CASSLVAASYNEQFF. In DNA form, the CDR3 reads TGTGCCAGCAGCTTAGTAGCGGCCTCCTACAATGAGCAGTTCTTC.

This clonotype was seen a few times. The J gene is TRBJ2-7, the V gene TRBV3-1; 8 bases map to TRBD2. The V gene end was trimmed by 7 bases and the J gene end by 3 bases; junction bases not matched to a gene: 8. The CDR3 totals 14 residues. Germline V lookup: CDR1 LGHDT, CDR2 YNNKEL (reference sequence). The DNA of the CDR3 is TGTGCCAGCACGAGCGGGGGACGGATCTACGAGCAGTACTTC. It specifies CASTSGGRIYEQYF.

For the CDR3, the DNA is TGTGCCAGCAGACGAGGGGGCCCTAACCAGTTCTTC. As protein: CASRRGGPNQFF. This sequence joins TRBV7-9 and TRBJ2-1; 7 bases fit TRBD1. Trimming took 6 bases from V and 13 from J; bases not matched to a gene: 9. This CDR3 is built from 12 residues. The germline CDR1 and CDR2 sequences are SEHNR and FQNEAQ (reference sequence). Supplemented by reference TRBV7-9 and TRBJ2-1, the full variable domain reads DTGVSQNPRHKITKRGQNVTFRCDPISEHNRLYWYRQTLGQGPEFLTYFQNEAQLEKSRLLSDRFSAERPKGSFSTLEIQRTEQGDSAMYLCASRRGGPNQFFGPGTRLTVL.

This clonotype turned up a few times. The chain couples TRBV5-5 to TRBJ2-3; TRBD2 agrees at 11 bases. The CDR3 is 17 amino acids. The ends lost 4 bases at V and 3 bases at J; junction bases unmatched: 10. Germline CDR1 reads SGHKS; CDR2 reads YYEKEE (reference sequence). The CDR3 loop is CASSDLLAGGRTDTQYF. The CDR3 nucleotides read TGTGCCAGCAGCGACTTATTAGCGGGAGGGAGAACAGATACGCAGTATTTT.

The chain recombines TRBV7-8 with TRBJ2-2, with 9 bases matching TRBD1. With 10 bases clipped from V and 0 bases from J, the junction kept 0 bases outside the gene matches. The CDR3 totals 13 residues. Germline CDR1 and CDR2: SGHVS and FQNEAQ. CDR3 amino acids: CANRGPNTGELFF. CDR3 nucleotides: TGTGCCAACAGGGGGCCGAACACCGGGGAGCTGTTTTTT. Complete variable domain (other parts from reference TRBV7-8 and TRBJ2-2): GAGVSQSPRYKVAKRGQDVALRCDPISGHVSLFWYQQALGQGPEFLTYFQNEAQLDKSGLPSDRFFAERPEGSVSTLKIQRTQQEDSAVYLCANRGPNTGELFFGEGSRLTVL.

The CDR3 coding sequence is TGTGCCAGCTCGGCCGGGACCCCCGAAGCGAACACTGAAGCTTTCTTT. This gives the protein CASSAGTPEANTEAFF. The chain is built from TRBV18 and TRBJ1-1; TRBD1 is a possible D gene (5 bases). CDR1 and CDR2 (germline): KGHSH, LQKENI. This CDR3 is 16 amino acids long. The germline V and J ends were trimmed by 6 bases and 1 base, with 18 bases remaining between them.

This clonotype occurred a few times. This chain links TRBV5-1 with TRBJ2-2, with D unresolved. Germline V lookup: CDR1 SGHRS, CDR2 YFSETQ. The CDR3 runs 15 residues. V gave up 3 bases and J gave up 6 bases, with 15 bases separating them. The CDR3 reads CASSWEPLEAGELFF. The CDR3 nucleotides read TGCGCCAGCAGCTGGGAACCCCTAGAAGCCGGGGAGCTGTTTTTT.

This clonotype was seen at least ten times. This rearrangement joins TRBV3-1 to TRBJ2-1; D assignment may be TRBD1 or TRBD2 (7 bases each). From germline, CDR1 is LGHDT and CDR2 YNNKEL (reference sequence). V lost 4 bases and J 14 bases, leaving 12 bases between the germline ends. This CDR3 spans 11 amino acids. CDR3 sequence (DNA): TGTGCCAGCAGCCGGGGAGGGGGCAAGTTCTTC. It specifies CASSRGGGKFF.